A single T cell receptor beta chain is shown here with its context. What it binds is unknown. V gave up 6 bases and J gave up 6 bases; unmatched junction bases: 5. Germline V gives CDR1 SGHRS, CDR2 YFSETQ. This CDR3 is built from 12 residues. The entry originates in a study of CD4+ T cells in melanoma. This table comes from immunoSEQ multiplex PCR, and its TCRdb copy is limited to in-frame clones, with some not included. Of over 130,000 clones listed, over 90% are singletons. Study conclusions and caveats: A reported correlation linked neoantigen-specific CD4+ T cells to CD8+, macrophage and B cell function. In melanoma, neoantigen-specific CD4+ T cells reportedly differed in differentiation state.

The receptor comes from a human donor with melanoma. J is TRBJ1-2 and V is TRBV5-1; 7 bases are shared with TRBD1. This CDR3 is CASTATGDGYTF. The CDR3 DNA reads TGCGCCAGCACGGCAACAGGGGATGGCTACACCTTC.